This T cell receptor delta chain was captured in a study of gamma-delta chains in newborns, infants, children. Turning to the study itself: Innate gammadelta T cells reportedly expand polyclonally right after birth, driven by microbial exposure, per the title.

The germline gives CDR1 GEAIGNYY, CDR2 EKD. The CDR3 consists of 21 residues. Trimming took 4 bases from V and 0 from J; bases not matched to a gene: 12. This clone counts as medium-sized. TCRdb re-called the reads using CATT. The sample lists under 8,500 delta-chain clones; more than 0.6% were seen once. This sequence originates from a child who was a newborn, infant or young child, either healthy, febrile or measles-vaccinated (not recorded which). This rearrangement joins TRDV2 to TRDJ3, with 12 bases fitting TRDD3. Sequenced material: blood. CDR3 nucleotides: TGTGCCTGTGATCACCTACTGGGGGATACTTTGAGCTCCTGGGACACCCGACAGATGTTTTTC. Translated, it gives CACDHLLGDTLSSWDTRQMFF.